This passage covers 5 T cell receptor beta chains from one sample sequenced in a study of early T cells in non-severe SARS-CoV-2 infection listed by TCRdb under 2021. The method was 5' RACE. Sequencing took place on a NextSeq 500. Through fastp at Q25 and MiXCR, TCRdb rebuilt clones from the public reads, retaining in-frame beta chains. When rows share a CDR3 protein, they turn into one entry using the most common DNA and genes. For this sample the table gives approximately 90,000 distinct CDR3 sequences, of which over 15% were detected only once. 4.5% to 6% of the sample is taken by the ten largest. Sequences were derived from whole blood, sampled at baseline. The receptors were gathered from an adult who was a healthcare worker with PCR-confirmed SARS-CoV-2 infection or an uninfected control (not recorded which).

This clonotype was seen at least ten times. This chain joins TRBV7-9 and TRBJ1-4; D is possibly TRBD1 (6 bases). V was cut by 3 bases and J by 8 bases, with 13 bases left in between. This CDR3 spans 14 amino acids. Germline-derived CDR1 and CDR2 are SEHNR and FQNEAQ (reference sequence). CDR3 sequence reads: CASSLGHSGEKLFF. The DNA of the CDR3 is TGTGCCAGCAGCTTGGGACATTCTGGAGAAAAACTGTTTTTT. Full variable domain (rest looked up from reference TRBV7-9 and TRBJ1-4): DTGVSQNPRHKITKRGQNVTFRCDPISEHNRLYWYRQTLGQGPEFLTYFQNEAQLEKSRLLSDRFSAERPKGSFSTLEIQRTEQGDSAMYLCASSLGHSGEKLFFGSGTQLSVL.

This clonotype was recorded many times. The genes are TRBV21-1 and TRBJ2-1; whether TRBD2, the table's D call, matches the DNA was not checked. TRBV21-1 is assigned pseudogene status. This CDR3 has 17 residues. DNA of the CDR3: TGTGCCAGCAGCAATCGTTACGGGAGGGGAGGGAGGAATGAGCAGTTCTTC. Translation gives CASSNRYGRGGRNEQFF.

The chain recombines TRBV20-1 with TRBJ2-2, with D perhaps assigned TRBD1 or TRBD2 (5 bases each). Trimming removed 7 bases at V and 3 bases at J, with 18 bases between. The CDR3 runs to 15 residues. CDR1 is DFQATT, CDR2 SNEGSKA, per germline (reference sequence). Here the CDR3 DNA reads TGCAGTGTGGGGCTCGGGGAAAGGGACACCGGGGAGCTGTTTTTT. Protein product: CSVGLGERDTGELFF.

The chain has TRBV20-1 and TRBJ2-6, with a tentative D call TRBD2 (5 bases). Germline-derived CDR1 and CDR2 are DFQATT and SNEGSKA (reference sequence). The CDR3 is made up of 14 amino acids. Trimming stripped 2 bases from V and 2 bases from J, with 7 bases between. Written as DNA, the CDR3 is TGCAGTGCTAGATCCGGGGCTGGGGCCAACGTCCTGACTTTC. Its protein product is CSARSGAGANVLTF.

The table lists this clonotype with a few counts. The rearrangement links TRBV7-9 to TRBJ2-1; 9 nucleotides match TRBD2. CDR3 length: 15 residues. V was clipped by 5 bases and J by 9 bases; unmatched bases: 11. Germline CDR1 and CDR2: SEHNR and FQNEAQ (reference sequence). CDR3 coding DNA: TGTGCCAGCAGCAGCCCCGCTAGCGGGAAGGGTGAGCAGTTCTTC. This translates into CASSSPASGKGEQFF.